The next 4 T cell receptor beta chains were all read from a single sample in a study of T cell responses to AZD1222 COVID-19 vaccine. Using immunoSEQ multiplex PCR, the repertoire was profiled, and TCRdb retains in-frame clones only, with some absent. The data hold some 150,000 clones, with approximately 87% observed a single time. The material sequenced was peripheral blood, taken 28 days after the second AZD1222 dose. The receptors derive from an adult who received the AZD1222 COVID-19 vaccine.

V and J are TRBV7-2 and TRBJ2-2; D not resolved. V was clipped by 2 bases and J by 5 bases, with 9 bases between them. Germline values: CDR1 SGHTA, CDR2 FQGNSA. The CDR3 is 14 amino acids. CDR3 DNA sequence: TGTGCCAGCAGCTTACTCGGGTATACCGGGGAGCTGTTTTTT. Translated: CASSLLGYTGELFF.

The gene calls are TRBV9 and TRBJ1-1; 7 nucleotides align to TRBD1. Germline CDR1 and CDR2: SGDLS and YYNGEE. This CDR3 region has 12 residues. The V segment lost 1 base and the J segment 11 bases; nucleotides outside the gene matches: 5. CDR3 region: CASSVPGGTAFF. CDR3 coding DNA: TGTGCCAGCAGCGTACCAGGGGGGACGGCTTTCTTT.

This rearrangement joins TRBV15 to TRBJ1-1; D possibly corresponds to TRBD1 (6 bases). The CDR3 totals 16 residues. From germline, CDR1 is LNHNV and CDR2 YYDKDF (reference sequence). V lost 2 bases to trimming and J lost 6 bases, with 19 bases between them. The CDR3 coding sequence is TGTGCCACCAGCAGATCGTTGGGGTCCCACAGGGCTGAAGCTTTCTTT. The encoded protein is CATSRSLGSHRAEAFF.

V usage is TRBV7-2 and J usage is TRBJ2-1; 9 bases agree with TRBD1. The CDR3 covers 15 residues. With V trimmed by 1 base and J by 14 bases, 12 bases remained unmatched. CDR1 is SGHTA, CDR2 FQGNSA, per germline. This CDR3 is CASSLGGPQGAQKFF. Here the CDR3 DNA reads TGTGCCAGCAGCTTAGGGGGGCCACAGGGGGCGCAGAAGTTCTTC.